A single sample is the source of the 29 T cell receptor beta chains below, sequenced in a study of T cells after yellow fever vaccination. Each CDR3 protein is one row after TCRdb ran MiXCR on the 5' RACE reads. The top ten clones hold 11% to 15% of a sample with just under 600,000 distinct CDR3 sequences, less than 15% of them seen once. Specimen: PBMCs, collected on the day of the yellow fever booster vaccination. The origin of the receptors is a young man who received the YFV17D yellow fever vaccine.

J is TRBJ2-2 and V is TRBV5-1, with a tentative D call TRBD1 (5 bases). Trimming pared 6 bases from V and 2 bases from J, leaving 11 bases between. The CDR3 totals 14 residues. The germline V gene has CDR1 SGHRS and CDR2 YFSETQ. CDR3 in amino acids: CASTARGNTGELFF. The CDR3 bases are TGCGCCAGCACCGCTAGGGGCAACACCGGGGAGCTGTTTTTT.

The chain is built from TRBV12-3 or TRBV12-4 and TRBJ2-1; D remains ambiguous. Trimming took off 6 bases at V and 8 bases at J, with 14 bases between the two ends. This CDR3 is 13 amino acids long. CDR3 protein: CASRQLSVDEQFF. CDR3 bases: TGTGCCAGCAGACAGTTGTCCGTTGATGAGCAGTTCTTC.

This chain joins TRBV5-4 and TRBJ2-7, with D hard to call. This CDR3 region has 13 residues. Trimming stripped 3 bases from V and 2 bases from J, with 9 bases between. Germline values: CDR1 SGHNT, CDR2 YYREEE (reference sequence). The CDR3 is CASSYMETYEQYF. The CDR3 nucleotides read TGTGCCAGCAGCTACATGGAGACCTACGAGCAGTACTTC.

In this sample, this clonotype turned up once. At one of its ends the junction is not consistent with the germline gene, which may arise from a read error. The chain joins TRBV9 to TRBJ2-7, with 7 nucleotides matching TRBD2. The germline V gene encodes CDR1 SGDLS and CDR2 YYNGEE. The CDR3 length is 14 residues. The CDR3 spells CASPSGIMTYEQCF. In DNA form, the CDR3 reads TGTGCCAGCCCGAGCGGGATAATGACCTACGAGCAGTGCTTC.

This clonotype was observed a handful of times. V and J are TRBV28 and TRBJ2-1, with 7 positions matching TRBD2. V was pared by 8 bases and J by 7 bases, with 11 bases of the junction left unmatched. This CDR3 region has 14 residues. CDR1 is MDHEN and CDR2 is SYDVKM in the germline V gene. The CDR3 spells CASYRGGAPNEQFF. The CDR3 DNA reads TGTGCCAGCTATAGGGGAGGGGCGCCAAATGAGCAGTTCTTC.

V usage is TRBV9 and J usage is TRBJ2-3; D is unclear. V gave up 3 bases and J gave up 6 bases, with 20 bases separating them. This CDR3 is 16 amino acids long. CDR1 is SGDLS, CDR2 YYNGEE, per germline. The CDR3 spells CASSASAGHTLDTQYF. CDR3 DNA: TGTGCCAGCAGCGCATCGGCAGGTCACACACTGGATACGCAGTATTTT.

The rearrangement links TRBV20-1 to TRBJ2-1, with D perhaps TRBD1 (8 bases). The CDR3 is 13 residues long. CDR1 is DFQATT, CDR2 SNEGSKA, per germline (reference sequence). Trimming cost V 8 bases and J 4 bases, with 15 bases left between them. The CDR3 reads CSPKQGGYNEQFF. CDR3 DNA: TGCAGTCCCAAACAGGGGGGGTACAATGAGCAGTTCTTC.

This clonotype was detected only a few times. V is TRBV24-1 and J is TRBJ1-1, with D maybe TRBD1 (5 bases). The CDR3 covers 14 residues. The V gene lost 7 bases and the J gene lost 1 base, with 12 bases spanning the gap. Germline V gene lookup returns CDR1 KGHDR and CDR2 SFDVKD. The CDR3 sequence: CATRSPGTNTEAFF. The CDR3 bases are TGTGCCACCAGATCGCCCGGGACGAACACTGAAGCTTTCTTT.

The chain uses TRBV19 and TRBJ2-5; 10 bases are shared with TRBD2. Germline V lookup: CDR1 LNHDA, CDR2 SQIVND (reference sequence). The CDR3 runs 15 residues. The J segment lost 5 bases and the V segment lost 10 bases, leaving 13 bases of the junction unmatched. CDR3 nucleotides: TGTGCCACCTCCCCCCGGGCTAGCGGGAGCGAGACCCAGTACTTC. Residues: CATSPRASGSETQYF.

This clonotype was picked up a small number of times. This sequence joins TRBV4-3 and TRBJ2-3; either TRBD1 or TRBD2 may supply D (6 bases each). The germline V and J ends were trimmed by 1 base and 4 bases, with 9 bases remaining between them. The CDR3 runs to 14 residues. Looked up from germline, CDR1 is LGHNA and CDR2 is YSLEER. CDR3 region: CASSQVGGADTQYF. The CDR3 coding sequence is TGCGCCAGCAGCCAAGTCGGGGGCGCAGATACGCAGTATTTT.

The chain combines TRBV20-1 with TRBJ1-1, with D possibly being TRBD1 (5 bases). There are 13 residues in the CDR3. V was clipped by 3 bases and J by 0 bases, with 8 bases between them. Germline CDR1 and CDR2: DFQATT and SNEGSKA (reference sequence). The CDR3: CSASGGLNTEAFF. CDR3 sequence (DNA): TGCAGTGCTAGCGGGGGACTGAACACTGAAGCTTTCTTT.

In this sample, this clonotype turned up a few times. At one of its ends the junction is not consistent with the germline gene, which may arise from a read error. V is TRBV30 and J is TRBJ2-5, with 7 positions matching TRBD1. CDR1 and CDR2 from the germline V gene are GTSNPN and SVGIG (reference sequence). The CDR3 runs 17 residues. The CDR3 nucleotides are TGTGCCTGGAGTGTATCAGGGGACAGAAGTCTCCAAGGGACCCAGTACTTC. This gives the protein CAWSVSGDRSLQGTQYF.

The J gene is TRBJ2-1, the V gene TRBV5-4, with D possibly being TRBD2 (6 bases). CDR3 length: 16 amino acids. V was trimmed by 4 bases and J by 4 bases, leaving 18 bases between them. CDR1 and CDR2 from the germline V gene are SGHNT and YYREEE (reference sequence). For the CDR3, the DNA is TGTGCCAGCAGCCCGAAAGGATTTCGGGAGTACAATGAGCAGTTCTTC. Amino acids: CASSPKGFREYNEQFF.

The chain recombines TRBV7-9 with TRBJ2-3, with D possibly being TRBD2 (5 bases). Germline assignment: CDR1 SEHNR and CDR2 FQNEAQ (reference sequence). The CDR3 totals 13 residues. The V end was cut by 0 bases, the J end by 5 bases, with 6 bases between. In DNA form, the CDR3 reads TGTGCCAGCAGCTTAGCGCGGGTAGATACGCAGTATTTT. Translation gives CASSLARVDTQYF.

The gene calls are TRBV6-5 and TRBJ1-1, with D perhaps matching TRBD1 (6 bases). Trimming took off 0 bases at V and 9 bases at J, with 11 bases between the two ends. Germline lookup yields CDR1 MNHEY and CDR2 SVGAGI. The length of the CDR3 is 13 residues. CDR3 in DNA: TGTGCCAGCAGTTACTCGCCGGACAGAAAAGCTTTCTTT. Translated, it gives CASSYSPDRKAFF.

This clonotype occurred many times. The CDR3 DNA reads TGTGCCATCAAGGACGGGACAGGGCCGAACACTGAAGCTTTCTTT. It is translated as CAIKDGTGPNTEAFF. This chain uses TRBV6-2 or TRBV6-3 with TRBJ1-1; 9 nucleotides agree with TRBD1. V lost 10 bases to trimming and J lost 1 base; unmatched junction nucleotides: 10. The germline V gene has CDR1 MNHEY and CDR2 SVGEGT. This CDR3 comprises 15 residues.

In its sample, this clonotype was seen many times. The chain is built from TRBV5-1 and TRBJ2-3; D is undetermined. CDR1 is SGHRS, CDR2 YFSETQ, per germline. V shed 2 bases and J shed 1 base, with 8 bases lying between them. The CDR3 consists of 14 residues. The CDR3 DNA reads TGCGCCAGCAGCTTCGGCTCTGGCACAGATACGCAGTATTTT. It specifies CASSFGSGTDTQYF.

This clonotype was seen many times. The CDR3 DNA reads TGTGCCAGCAGTAACAGGGAGAATCAGCCCCAGCATTTT. Translated, it gives CASSNRENQPQHF. The chain recombines TRBV6-5 with TRBJ1-5; a possible D gene is TRBD1 (6 bases). The V end lost 5 bases, the J end lost 4 bases, and 9 bases lay between the germline ends. This CDR3 is built from 13 residues. CDR1 is MNHEY and CDR2 is SVGAGI in the germline V gene.

This clonotype was counted ten times or more. This chain uses TRBV5-1 with TRBJ2-1; the D is unclear. Germline V lookup: CDR1 SGHRS, CDR2 YFSETQ. Trimming left V 0 bases short and J 0 bases short, with 4 bases between. CDR3 length: 14 amino acids. CDR3 coding DNA: TGCGCCAGCAGCTTGGGCCCCTCCTACAATGAGCAGTTCTTC. Protein: CASSLGPSYNEQFF. Supplemented by reference TRBV5-1 and TRBJ2-1, the full variable domain reads KAGVTQTPRYLIKTRGQQVTLSCSPISGHRSVSWYQQTPGQGLQFLFEYFSETQRNKGNFPGRFSGRQFSNSRSEMNVSTLELGDSALYLCASSLGPSYNEQFFGPGTRLTVL.

This clonotype was seen a few times. The V gene is TRBV20-1, the J gene TRBJ2-1, with a possible D match to TRBD2 (5 bases). The length of the CDR3 is 13 residues. The germline V gene encodes CDR1 DFQATT and CDR2 SNEGSKA (reference sequence). Trimming took 1 base from V and 5 from J, leaving 9 bases between them. CDR3 bases: TGCAGTGCTAGAGGACTACCAAACAATGAGCAGTTCTTC. This translates into CSARGLPNNEQFF.

Ten or more counts support this clonotype. V usage is TRBV5-1 and J usage is TRBJ2-1; TRBD2 aligns across 10 bases. This CDR3 spans 15 amino acids. Looked up from germline, CDR1 is SGHRS and CDR2 is YFSETQ. V shed 7 bases, J shed 5 bases, and the junction held 9 bases outside the gene matches. The CDR3 DNA follows: TGCGCCAGCCGATTACCCGGGACTAGCGACAATGAGCAGTTCTTC. This gives the protein CASRLPGTSDNEQFF.

This chain joins TRBV6-2 or TRBV6-3 and TRBJ1-5; D is ambiguous. From germline, CDR1 is MNHEY and CDR2 SVGEGT. Trimming shortened V by 0 bases and J by 3 bases, and 27 bases separated the two germline ends. The CDR3 runs to 21 residues. CDR3 sequence reads: CASSYSGPIFAPPGNNQPQHF. The CDR3 region has the DNA TGTGCCAGCAGTTACTCGGGTCCTATATTCGCTCCCCCGGGGAACAATCAGCCCCAGCATTTT.

This clonotype was picked up a small number of times. The rearrangement joins TRBV20-1 to TRBJ2-7; 12 positions match TRBD2. The CDR3 contains 13 residues. With V trimmed by 6 bases and J by 6 bases, 6 bases remained unmatched. CDR1 and CDR2 from the germline V gene are DFQATT and SNEGSKA (reference sequence). CDR3 DNA sequence: TGCAGTGCCCTGACTAGCGGGAGAGGCGAGCAGTACTTC. Its translation is CSALTSGRGEQYF.

The chain joins TRBV7-2 to TRBJ2-7; TRBD1 might be the D (6 bases). CDR3 length equals 14 residues. V was shortened by 5 bases and J by 6 bases, with 17 bases between the two germline ends. From germline, CDR1 is SGHTA and CDR2 FQGNSA. The CDR3 coding sequence is TGTGCCAGCAGCCTAGATATGGACAGCCCCGAGCAGTACTTC. Encoded protein: CASSLDMDSPEQYF.

This clonotype was found many times. The chain is built from TRBV20-1 and TRBJ2-1, with TRBD1 identical over 10 bases. The CDR3 runs to 14 residues. CDR1 is DFQATT and CDR2 is SNEGSKA in the germline V gene (reference sequence). J gave up 2 bases and V 3 bases, and 1 base lay outside the gene matches. CDR3 DNA sequence: TGCAGTGCTAGCGGGACAGGGGCCTACAATGAGCAGTTCTTC. It yields the protein CSASGTGAYNEQFF.

This clonotype occurred many times. This CDR3 reads CASSSPGQSSYEQYF. The CDR3, as DNA: TGTGCCAGCAGCTCACCGGGACAGAGCTCCTACGAGCAGTACTTC. V gene TRBV5-5 combines with J gene TRBJ2-7; 7 positions agree with TRBD1. CDR3 length equals 15 residues. V lost 3 bases and J lost 0; bases outside the gene matches: 6. Germline CDR1 and CDR2: SGHKS and YYEKEE (reference sequence).

This clonotype has a handful of counts. This rearrangement joins TRBV5-1 to TRBJ1-5, with 12 bases identical to TRBD1. The CDR3 length is 15 residues. The germline gives CDR1 SGHRS, CDR2 YFSETQ. With V trimmed by 4 bases and J by 6 bases, 5 bases remained unmatched. As DNA, the CDR3 is TGCGCCAGCAGCCCGGGACAGGGGGCTTCTCAGCCCCAGCATTTT. Protein sequence: CASSPGQGASQPQHF.

This clonotype was counted a single time. This chain links TRBV11-3 with TRBJ2-1; D is unresolved. This CDR3 has 13 residues. Germline-derived CDR1 and CDR2 are SGHNT and YENEEA. V was clipped by 1 base and J by 5 bases, with 6 bases between them. The CDR3 loop reads CASSLGYDNEQFF. In DNA, the CDR3 is TGTGCCAGCAGCTTAGGGTACGACAATGAGCAGTTCTTC. Drawing the rest from reference TRBV11-3 and TRBJ2-1, the complete variable domain is EAGVVQSPRYKIIEKKQPVAFWCNPISGHNTLYWYLQNLGQGPELLIRYENEEAVDDSQLPKDRFSAERLKGVDSTLKIQPAELGDSAVYLCASSLGYDNEQFFGPGTRLTVL.

In its sample, this clonotype was seen many times. The chain employs TRBV7-6 and TRBJ1-3; D unclear. With 4 bases removed from V and 2 bases from J, the gap between germline ends came to 9 bases. Germline V gene lookup returns CDR1 SGHVS and CDR2 FNYEAQ. This CDR3 region has 14 residues. The CDR3 is CASSSSPTGNTIYF. The CDR3, as DNA: TGTGCCAGCAGCTCAAGCCCCACTGGAAACACCATATATTTT.